Listed here are 27 T cell receptor beta chains from one sample, sequenced in a study of molecular identifiers for immune sequencing clone quantification. TCRdb recomputed calls from the PCR reads with MiXCR, one row per CDR3 protein. The table records roughly 65,000 distinct CDR3 sequences, under 20% of them present only once. Sequenced sample: naive CD8+ T cells from blood, with Jurkat cell RNA spiked in. Subset denoted: FACS-sorted CD8+CD4-CCR7+CD45RA+ naive T cells. Every receptor here comes from a human donor in good health. Some libraries in this study had Jurkat cell RNA spiked in.

In its sample, this clonotype was seen many times. The genes are TRBV24-1 and TRBJ2-1, with D perhaps matching TRBD1 or TRBD2 (7 bases each). The germline V gene encodes CDR1 KGHDR and CDR2 SFDVKD. Trimming took off 2 bases at V and 7 bases at J, with 20 bases between the two ends. This CDR3 has 17 residues. CDR3 loop: CATSDSGGQGGWNEQFF. The DNA of the CDR3 is TGTGCCACCAGTGATTCTGGGGGGCAGGGGGGGTGGAATGAGCAGTTCTTC.

This clonotype has just a few counts. The rearrangement joins TRBV27 to TRBJ2-7, with D perhaps matching TRBD1 (5 bases). Trimming shortened V by 0 bases and J by 2 bases, and 8 bases separated the two germline ends. This CDR3 has 14 residues. The germline V gene has CDR1 MNHEY and CDR2 SMNVEV (reference sequence). In nucleotides, the CDR3 is TGTGCCAGCAGTTTATCTTACAGGACCTACGAGCAGTACTTC. Residues: CASSLSYRTYEQYF.

In regard to this clonotype: A much more abundant neighbour one base away suggests this may be a read error. The conserved final phenylalanine or tryptophan is absent from the CDR3, which likely points to a read error. The genes are TRBV4-1 and TRBJ1-3, with D uncertain. CDR1 and CDR2 (germline): MGHRA, YSYEKL. V lost 4 bases, J lost 0 bases, and 7 bases lay in between. This CDR3 comprises 14 residues. CDR3 nucleotide sequence: TGCGCCAGCAGCCTGTTGTACTCTGGAAACACCATATATTGT. Translating gives CASSLLYSGNTIYC.

Many counts were recorded for this clonotype. V and J are TRBV30 and TRBJ2-5, with D uncertain. V was trimmed by 2 bases and J by 5 bases, leaving 9 bases between them. CDR1 and CDR2 (germline): GTSNPN, SVGIG (reference sequence). CDR3 length equals 12 residues. CDR3 DNA sequence: TGTGCCTGGAGTTCAATGGGGGAGACCCAGTACTTC. Protein product: CAWSSMGETQYF. Filled out from reference TRBV30 and TRBJ2-5, the complete variable domain reads SQTIHQWPATLVQPVGSPLSLECTVEGTSNPNLYWYRQAAGRGLQLLFYSVGIGQISSEVPQNLSASRPQDRQFILSSKKLLLSDSGFYLCAWSSMGETQYFGPGTRLLVL.

About this clonotype itself: At one of its ends the junction is not consistent with the germline gene, which may arise from a read error. This rearrangement joins TRBV7-9 to TRBJ2-7; no reliable D call. CDR1 is SEHNR, CDR2 FQNEAQ, per germline (reference sequence). The CDR3 totals 15 residues. CDR3 in amino acids: CASSLYVGSTYGQYF. The CDR3 DNA follows: TGTGCCAGCAGCTTATACGTGGGGTCAACCTACGGGCAGTACTTC.

This clonotype showed up many times. V and J are TRBV7-9 and TRBJ2-3; 8 bases are shared with TRBD1. CDR1 and CDR2 from the germline V gene are SEHNR and FQNEAQ (reference sequence). There are 13 residues in the CDR3. J was trimmed by 7 bases and V by 5 bases; bases with no gene match: 5. In DNA form, the CDR3 reads TGTGCCAGCAGCGAGACAGGGGCCAATACGCAGTATTTT. Translated, it gives CASSETGANTQYF. The complete variable domain, with remaining parts taken from reference TRBV7-9 and TRBJ2-3, reads DTGVSQNPRHKITKRGQNVTFRCDPISEHNRLYWYRQTLGQGPEFLTYFQNEAQLEKSRLLSDRFSAERPKGSFSTLEIQRTEQGDSAMYLCASSETGANTQYFGPGTRLTVL.

The chain combines TRBV11-2 with TRBJ1-2, with D perhaps TRBD1 (6 bases). V was pared by 5 bases and J by 8 bases, with 15 bases between. The CDR3 totals 13 residues. The germline V gene has CDR1 SGHAT and CDR2 FQNNGV. The CDR3 sequence is CASSLGQGSGYTF. The DNA of the CDR3 is TGTGCCAGCAGCCTGGGGCAGGGGTCCGGCTACACCTTC.

There are many counts of this clonotype. The CDR3, as DNA: TGTGCCAGCAGTCAAAAGACAGGAAACCACTATGGCTACACCTTC. Protein: CASSQKTGNHYGYTF. The genes are TRBV27 and TRBJ1-2; TRBD1 might be the D (6 bases). The germline V and J ends were trimmed by 5 bases and 3 bases, with 16 bases remaining between them. Germline V gives CDR1 MNHEY, CDR2 SMNVEV (reference sequence). The CDR3 runs to 15 residues.

Points on this clonotype: This clone may be a read error of a much larger clone one base away. This chain connects TRBV12-3 or TRBV12-4 to TRBJ2-2; D is possibly TRBD1 or TRBD2 (5 bases each). The CDR3 has 15 amino acids. The CDR3 nucleotides are TGTGCCAGCAGTGAACCGGCCGGGGCCACCCGGGAGCTGTTTTTT. Its translation is CASSEPAGATRELFF.

Notes on this clonotype: A read error may be the cause here, since a much bigger clone is one base away. The chain joins TRBV6-2 or TRBV6-3 to TRBJ2-1; 9 nucleotides match TRBD2. Germline V gives CDR1 MNHEY, CDR2 SVGEGT. This CDR3 has 15 amino acids. CDR3 in amino acids: CASSYPLAGSGEQLF. In nucleotides, the CDR3 is TGTGCCAGCAGCTATCCTCTAGCGGGAAGCGGTGAGCAGCTCTTC.

Worth noting for this clonotype: Being one base from a much bigger clone, this may be a read error. CDR3 amino acids: CASSPLGKTQYF. CDR3 in DNA: TGTGCCAGCAGTCCTTTGGGAAAGACCCAGTACTTC. The J gene is TRBJ2-5, the V gene TRBV12-3 or TRBV12-4; D gene uncertain. Trimming stripped 5 bases from V and 6 bases from J, with 10 bases between. The CDR3 runs to 12 residues.

This clonotype has a count of ten or more. The rearrangement joins TRBV20-1 to TRBJ2-2; maybe TRBD1 (5 bases). Trimming pared 0 bases from V and 9 bases from J, leaving 8 bases between. This CDR3 has 12 residues. Per the germline V gene, CDR1 is DFQATT and CDR2 is SNEGSKA (reference sequence). CDR3: CSARDGARELFF. Here the CDR3 DNA reads TGCAGTGCTAGAGATGGGGCTCGGGAGCTGTTTTTT.

The J gene is TRBJ2-2, the V gene TRBV6-1; D is possibly TRBD2 (5 bases). The CDR3 totals 17 residues. The germline V gene has CDR1 MNHNS and CDR2 SASEGT. Deletions cut 3 bases from V and 0 bases from J, with 14 bases between. The CDR3 loop reads CASSDTFSVTNTGELFF. CDR3 coding DNA: TGTGCCAGCAGTGACACGTTTAGCGTGACGAACACCGGGGAGCTGTTTTTT.

This clonotype was found many times. This CDR3 reads CASGAVEGANVLTF. As DNA, the CDR3 is TGCGCCAGCGGGGCAGTCGAGGGGGCCAACGTCCTGACTTTC. The rearrangement links TRBV4-3 to TRBJ2-6; TRBD1 might be the D (5 bases). The CDR3 runs 14 residues. Germline V gene sequence: CDR1 LGHNA, CDR2 YSLEER. Trimming stripped 8 bases from V and 4 bases from J, with 12 bases between.

On this clonotype: The junction and the germline gene differ at one end; a read error may be behind it. The chain combines TRBV5-1 with TRBJ2-7, with D possibly being TRBD2 (5 bases). Germline V gene lookup returns CDR1 SGHRS and CDR2 YFSETQ. The CDR3 extends over 18 amino acids. CDR3 residues: CAGSLVPSGAGLSYEQYF. CDR3 coding DNA: TGCGCCGGCAGCTTAGTCCCCTCAGGCGCGGGTCTCTCCTACGAGCAGTACTTC.

As for this clonotype: The junction departs from germline at one end; a sequencing error may be responsible. The chain couples TRBV27 to TRBJ2-7; possibly TRBD2 for D (6 bases). Germline lookup yields CDR1 MNHEY and CDR2 SMNVEV (reference sequence). The CDR3 is 14 amino acids. CDR3 nucleotides: TGTGCCAACAGTTCCCGGGACTCCAAATGCGAGCAGTACTTC. This sequence encodes CANSSRDSKCEQYF.

This clonotype turned up a few times. The V gene is TRBV7-6, the J gene TRBJ2-1; 13 nucleotides line up with TRBD2. The CDR3 is made up of 18 amino acids. Per the germline V gene, CDR1 is SGHVS and CDR2 is FNYEAQ. J gave up 5 bases and V 11 bases, and 18 bases lay outside the gene matches. DNA of the CDR3: TGTGCCTGCTCCGCACTAGCGGGAGGGGTTGGCCCGAACAATGAGCAGTTCTTC. Translation gives CACSALAGGVGPNNEQFF.

The table lists this clonotype with many counts. This CDR3 reads CASSSVTDSYEQYF. Written as DNA, the CDR3 is TGTGCCAGCAGTTCTGTGACAGATTCCTACGAGCAGTACTTC. The chain is built from TRBV28 and TRBJ2-7; maybe TRBD1 (5 bases). This CDR3 contains 14 residues. Trimming cost V 4 bases and J 1 base, with 11 bases left between them. Per the germline V gene, CDR1 is MDHEN and CDR2 is SYDVKM.

This clonotype showed up many times. V usage is TRBV24-1 and J usage is TRBJ2-2; a weak D match, TRBD2 (6 bases). CDR1 KGHDR and CDR2 SFDVKD come from the germline V gene. Trimming cost V 0 bases and J 1 base, with 11 bases left between them. CDR3 size: 17 residues. CDR3 in amino acids: CATSDLQGGKNTGELFF. The CDR3 DNA is TGTGCCACCAGTGATTTGCAAGGCGGGAAGAACACCGGGGAGCTGTTTTTT.

As for this clonotype: A much larger clone sits a single nucleotide away, making a read error possible. This chain joins TRBV6-5 and TRBJ1-1; D unresolved. CDR3 length: 14 residues. Per germline, CDR1 MNHEY and CDR2 SVGAGI. The CDR3 sequence is CASSLTAMNTEALF. The CDR3 bases are TGTGCCAGCAGCCTGACTGCCATGAACACTGAAGCTCTCTTT.

This clonotype was counted ten times or more. This chain links TRBV19 with TRBJ2-7; a possible D gene is TRBD1 (6 bases). V was cut by 2 bases and J by 4 bases, with 15 bases left in between. Germline V gene sequence: CDR1 LNHDA, CDR2 SQIVND (reference sequence). The CDR3 runs 15 residues. The CDR3 DNA reads as TGTGCCAGTAGTATATGGACAGTGAGGGGTTACGAGCAGTACTTC. Translating it yields CASSIWTVRGYEQYF.

Turning to this clonotype: A much more abundant neighbour one base away suggests this may be a read error. CDR3 DNA sequence: TGTGCCAGCCGCCCTCCTAGCGGGAGCATTTCAGATACGCAGTATTTT. Translation: CASRPPSGSISDTQYF. The chain recombines TRBV7-8 with TRBJ2-3, with 10 bases fitting TRBD2. The ends lost 8 bases at V and 4 bases at J; junction bases unmatched: 12. This CDR3 region has 16 residues. From germline, CDR1 is SGHVS and CDR2 FQNEAQ.

This clonotype was recorded at least ten times. The chain carries TRBV28 and TRBJ1-1; a weak D match, TRBD1 (5 bases). V was clipped by 3 bases and J by 4 bases, with 15 bases between them. CDR1 MDHEN and CDR2 SYDVKM come from the germline V gene. The CDR3 contains 15 residues. This CDR3 reads CASSFQGLWGTEAFF. CDR3 sequence (DNA): TGTGCCAGCAGTTTTCAGGGTCTTTGGGGCACTGAAGCTTTCTTT.

About this clonotype itself: This may come from a read error, since a much larger clone is one base off. This chain connects TRBV6-6 to TRBJ1-2; a possible D gene is TRBD1 (5 bases). This CDR3 spans 14 amino acids. Trimming left V 5 bases short and J 4 bases short, with 14 bases between. Germline CDR1 and CDR2: MNHNY and SVGAGI (reference sequence). The CDR3 protein is CASSPTGDLYGYTF. The CDR3 DNA reads TGTGCCAGCAGTCCCACGGGGGACCTCTATGGCTACACCTTC.

The chain couples TRBV2 to TRBJ2-7; TRBD1 is a possible D gene (7 bases). The germline V gene encodes CDR1 SNHLY and CDR2 FYNNEI. The CDR3 is 15 amino acids. V lost 2 bases and J 2 bases, leaving 13 bases between the germline ends. The CDR3 sequence: CASSEWAGQPYEQYF. CDR3 nucleotides: TGTGCCAGCAGTGAATGGGCGGGACAGCCCTACGAGCAGTACTTC.

Many counts were recorded for this clonotype. The chain uses TRBV10-2 and TRBJ1-1; D not certain. CDR1 is WSHSY, CDR2 SAAADI, per germline. V gave up 2 bases and J gave up 6 bases, with 13 bases separating them. The CDR3 totals 14 residues. The CDR3 DNA follows: TGCGCCAGCAGTGAGCCCACCCCAGGCGCTGAAGCTTTCTTT. Its translation is CASSEPTPGAEAFF.

This clonotype was recorded many times. The chain joins TRBV27 to TRBJ1-1; TRBD1 aligns across 7 bases. This CDR3 spans 15 amino acids. Germline V gene lookup returns CDR1 MNHEY and CDR2 SMNVEV (reference sequence). J was trimmed by 0 bases and V by 5 bases; bases with no gene match: 6. DNA of the CDR3: TGTGCCAGCAGTCCGAGGACAGGATTGAACACTGAAGCTTTCTTT. This encodes CASSPRTGLNTEAFF.